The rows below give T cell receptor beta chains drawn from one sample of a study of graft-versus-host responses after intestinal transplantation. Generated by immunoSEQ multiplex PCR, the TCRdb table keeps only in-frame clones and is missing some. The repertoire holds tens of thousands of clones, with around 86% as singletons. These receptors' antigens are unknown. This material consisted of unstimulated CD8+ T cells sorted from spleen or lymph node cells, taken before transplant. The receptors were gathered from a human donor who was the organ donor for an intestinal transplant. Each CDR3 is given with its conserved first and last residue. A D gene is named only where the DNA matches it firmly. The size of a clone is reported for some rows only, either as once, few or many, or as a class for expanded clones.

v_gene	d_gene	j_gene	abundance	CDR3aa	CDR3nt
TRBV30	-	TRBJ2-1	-	CACSYQEQFF	TGTGCCTGTTCCTACCAAGAGCAGTTCTTC
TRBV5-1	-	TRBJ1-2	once	CASSLVNSGVEGYTF	TGCGCCAGCAGCTTGGTTAATTCAGGAGTGGAGGGCTACACCTTC
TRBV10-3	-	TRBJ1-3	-	CAIKGVASSGNTIYF	TGTGCCATCAAGGGGGTGGCCAGCTCTGGAAACACCATATATTTT
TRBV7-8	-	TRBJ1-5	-	CASSPEGNQPQHF	TGTGCCAGCAGCCCAGAGGGGAACCAGCCCCAGCATTTT
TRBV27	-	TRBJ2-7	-	CASSLAGGTHYEQYF	TGTGCCAGCAGTTTGGCAGGGGGGACACACTACGAGCAGTACTTC
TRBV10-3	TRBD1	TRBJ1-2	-	CAISGYTGTDNYGYTF	TGTGCCATCAGTGGATATACCGGGACAGATAACTATGGCTACACCTTC
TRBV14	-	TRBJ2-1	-	CASSQDSYSSYNEQFF	TGTGCCAGCAGCCAAGATTCTTATAGCTCCTACAATGAGCAGTTCTTC
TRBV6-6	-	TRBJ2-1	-	CASSYSLGNEQFF	TGTGCCAGCAGTTACTCGTTGGGGAATGAGCAGTTCTTC
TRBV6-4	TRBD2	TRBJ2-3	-	CASSPSGGTDTQYF	TGTGCCAGCAGTCCTAGCGGGGGCACAGATACGCAGTATTTT
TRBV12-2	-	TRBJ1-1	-	CASRLEGGKKTNTEAFF	TGTGCAAGTCGCTTAGAAGGGGGCAAGAAGACGAACACTGAAGCTTTCTTT
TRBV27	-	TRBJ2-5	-	CASSTSRGYQETQYF	TGTGCCAGCAGTACCTCCCGGGGCTACCAAGAGACCCAGTACTTC
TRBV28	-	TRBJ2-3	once	CASSLGASTDTQYF	TGTGCCAGCAGTTTAGGGGCGAGCACAGATACGCAGTATTTT
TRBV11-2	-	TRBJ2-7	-	CASSLVTVVLYEQYF	TGTGCCAGCAGCTTAGTAACAGTGGTCCTTTACGAGCAGTACTTC
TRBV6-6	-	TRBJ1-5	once	CASSYLWGDQPQHF	TGTGCCAGCAGTTACCTCTGGGGTGATCAGCCCCAGCATTTT
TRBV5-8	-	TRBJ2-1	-	CASSLWNSGFYNEQFF	TGTGCCAGCAGCCTCTGGAATAGCGGATTCTACAATGAGCAGTTCTTC
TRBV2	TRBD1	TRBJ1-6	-	CASREGTGGSSPLHF	TGTGCCAGCAGGGAAGGGACAGGGGGTAGTTCACCCCTCCACTTT
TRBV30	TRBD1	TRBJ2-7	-	CAWSVPTGAPPSYEQYF	TGTGCCTGGAGTGTCCCGACAGGGGCCCCACCTTCTTACGAGCAGTACTTC
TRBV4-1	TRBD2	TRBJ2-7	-	CASSQVGPAGPYEQYF	TGCGCCAGCAGCCAAGTGGGCCCAGCGGGGCCATACGAGCAGTACTTC
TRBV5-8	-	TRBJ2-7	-	CASSWRSYEQYF	TGTGCCAGCAGCTGGAGAAGCTACGAGCAGTACTTC
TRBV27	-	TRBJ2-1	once	CASSLLPGRVVDNEQFF	TGTGCCAGCAGTCTCCTCCCGGGCAGGGTTGTGGACAATGAGCAGTTCTTC
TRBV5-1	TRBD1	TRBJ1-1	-	CASSCKQGMNTEAFF	TGCGCCAGCAGCTGCAAACAGGGGATGAACACTGAAGCTTTCTTT
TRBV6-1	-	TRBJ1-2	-	CASSEEQGFYGYTF	TGTGCCAGCAGTGAGGAACAGGGTTTTTATGGCTACACCTTC
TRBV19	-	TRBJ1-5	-	CATGPDSFNQPQHF	TGTGCTACCGGACCCGACAGTTTTAATCAGCCCCAGCATTTT
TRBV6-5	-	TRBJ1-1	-	CASSYRDGYTEAFF	TGTGCCAGCAGTTATCGGGACGGATACACTGAAGCTTTCTTT
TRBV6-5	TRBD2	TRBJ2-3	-	CASGSGGPDTQYF	TGTGCCAGCGGGTCGGGGGGGCCAGATACGCAGTATTTT
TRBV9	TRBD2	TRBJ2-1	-	CASSVVFGGGDNEQFF	TGTGCCAGCAGCGTAGTTTTCGGCGGGGGAGACAATGAGCAGTTCTTC
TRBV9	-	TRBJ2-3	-	CASSVEARADTQYF	TGTGCCAGCAGCGTAGAGGCCCGGGCAGATACGCAGTATTTT
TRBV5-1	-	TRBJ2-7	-	CASSGAAGTFQHEQYF	TGCGCCAGCAGCGGGGCCGCCGGGACATTTCAACACGAGCAGTACTTC
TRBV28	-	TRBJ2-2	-	CASSGQNTGELFF	TGTGCCAGCAGTGGACAGAACACCGGGGAGCTGTTTTTT
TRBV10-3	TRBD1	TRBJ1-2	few	CAIPDRQGYGGYTF	TGTGCCATTCCGGACCGACAGGGATATGGAGGCTACACCTTC
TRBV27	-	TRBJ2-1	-	CASSLVGDEQFF	TGTGCCAGCAGTTTAGTTGGGGATGAGCAGTTCTTC
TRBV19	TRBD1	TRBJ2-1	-	CASEPGTGNLDEQFF	TGTGCCAGTGAACCCGGGACAGGAAATTTGGATGAGCAGTTCTTC
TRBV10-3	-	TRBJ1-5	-	CAISEEKQGRQPQHF	TGTGCCATCAGTGAGGAGAAACAGGGTCGCCAGCCCCAGCATTTT
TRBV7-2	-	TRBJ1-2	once	CASSLTPPGNGYTF	TGTGCCAGCAGCTTGACTCCCCCGGGCAATGGCTACACCTTC
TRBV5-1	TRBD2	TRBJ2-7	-	CASSLPRLTSGSYEQYF	TGCGCCAGCAGCTTGCCCCGTCTGACTAGCGGCTCCTACGAGCAGTACTTC
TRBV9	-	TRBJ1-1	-	CASSASGNTEAFF	TGTGCCAGCAGCGCTAGTGGTAACACTGAAGCTTTCTTT
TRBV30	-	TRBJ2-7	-	CAWASNSYEQYF	TGTGCCTGGGCTTCCAACTCCTACGAGCAGTACTTC
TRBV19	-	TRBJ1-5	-	CASRISGYQPQHF	TGTGCCAGTAGGATCAGCGGGTACCAGCCCCAGCATTTT
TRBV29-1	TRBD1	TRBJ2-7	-	CSVSRTGDPYEQYF	TGCAGCGTTTCCCGGACAGGGGACCCCTACGAGCAGTACTTC
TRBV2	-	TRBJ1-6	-	CASSLGVSYNSPLHF	TGTGCCAGCAGTTTAGGGGTATCCTATAATTCACCCCTCCACTTT
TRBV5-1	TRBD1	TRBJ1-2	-	CASSLLPGQNYGYTF	TGCGCCAGCAGCTTATTACCGGGACAGAACTATGGCTACACCTTC
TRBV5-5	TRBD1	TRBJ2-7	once	CASSSDRGPEQYF	TGTGCCAGCAGCTCGGACAGGGGGCCGGAGCAGTACTTC
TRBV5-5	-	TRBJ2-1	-	CASSFLPLIYYNEQFF	TGTGCCAGCAGCTTCCTCCCCTTAATTTATTACAATGAGCAGTTCTTC
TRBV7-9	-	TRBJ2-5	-	CASSLGTGEQETQYF	TGTGCCAGCAGCTTGGGCACGGGGGAACAAGAGACCCAGTACTTC
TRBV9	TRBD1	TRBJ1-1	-	CASSGRTGVDTEAFF	TGTGCCAGCAGCGGGAGGACAGGGGTGGACACTGAAGCTTTCTTT
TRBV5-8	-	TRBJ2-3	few	CASSLAGWGF	TGTGCCAGCAGCTTGGCGGGCTGGGGCTTT
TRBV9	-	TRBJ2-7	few	CASSERSYSYEQYF	TGTGCCAGCAGCGAGCGGTCGTACTCCTACGAGCAGTACTTC
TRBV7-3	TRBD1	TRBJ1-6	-	CASSLGTAQYNSPLHF	TGTGCCAGCAGCTTAGGGACAGCCCAGTATAATTCACCCCTCCACTTT
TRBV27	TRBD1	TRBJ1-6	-	CATRTGPNSPLHF	TGTGCCACGAGGACAGGCCCTAATTCACCCCTCCACTTT
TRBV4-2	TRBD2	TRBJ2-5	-	CASSQGSGGLRDQETQYF	TGTGCCAGCAGCCAAGGGAGCGGGGGACTCCGGGACCAAGAGACCCAGTACTTC